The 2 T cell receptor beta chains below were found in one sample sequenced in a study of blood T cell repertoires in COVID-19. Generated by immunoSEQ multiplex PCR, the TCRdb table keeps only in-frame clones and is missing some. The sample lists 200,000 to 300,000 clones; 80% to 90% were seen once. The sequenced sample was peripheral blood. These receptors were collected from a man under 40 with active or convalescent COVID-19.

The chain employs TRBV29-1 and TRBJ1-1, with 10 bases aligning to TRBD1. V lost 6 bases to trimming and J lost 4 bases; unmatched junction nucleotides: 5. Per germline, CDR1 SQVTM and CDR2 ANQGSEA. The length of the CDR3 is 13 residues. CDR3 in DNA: TGCAGCGTAGAGACAGGGGGCCTCACTGAAGCTTTCTTT. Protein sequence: CSVETGGLTEAFF.

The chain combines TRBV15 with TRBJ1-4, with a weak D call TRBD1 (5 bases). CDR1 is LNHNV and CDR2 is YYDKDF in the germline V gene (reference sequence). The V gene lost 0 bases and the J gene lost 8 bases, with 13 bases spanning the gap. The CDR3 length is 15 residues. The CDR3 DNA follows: TGTGCCACCAGCAGAGATGGGGGAGGGGCCGAAAAACTGTTTTTT. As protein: CATSRDGGGAEKLFF. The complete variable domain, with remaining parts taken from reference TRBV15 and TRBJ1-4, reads DAMVIQNPRYQVTQFGKPVTLSCSQTLNHNVMYWYQQKSSQAPKLLFHYYDKDFNNEADTPDNFQSRRPNTSFCFLDIRSPGLGDTAMYLCATSRDGGGAEKLFFGSGTQLSVL.